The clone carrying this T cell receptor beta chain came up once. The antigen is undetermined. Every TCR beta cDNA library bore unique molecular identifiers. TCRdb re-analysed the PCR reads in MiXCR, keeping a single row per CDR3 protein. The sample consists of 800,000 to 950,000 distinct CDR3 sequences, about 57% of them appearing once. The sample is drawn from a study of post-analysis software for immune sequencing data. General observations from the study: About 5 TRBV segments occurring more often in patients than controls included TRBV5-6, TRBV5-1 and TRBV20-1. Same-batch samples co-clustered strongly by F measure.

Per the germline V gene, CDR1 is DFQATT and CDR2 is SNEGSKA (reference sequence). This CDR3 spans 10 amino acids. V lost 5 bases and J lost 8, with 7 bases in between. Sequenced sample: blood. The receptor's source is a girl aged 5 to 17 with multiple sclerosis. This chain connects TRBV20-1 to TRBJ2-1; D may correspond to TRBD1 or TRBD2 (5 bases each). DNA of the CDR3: TGCAGTGCTGGGGACCATGAGCAGTTCTTC. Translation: CSAGDHEQFF.